This T cell receptor beta chain is drawn from a study of blood T cell repertoires in COVID-19 (dated by TCRdb to the early 2020s). Background for the entire study: The collaborator samples originated in the United States, Italy and Spain and spanned the acute and convalescent phases of COVID-19. The material from the prospective study consisted of cDNA or gDNA derived from T cells, B-cell-depleted T cells, or PBMCs. Deeply sampled blood TCRbeta repertoires from subjects exposed to, actively infected with, or recovered from COVID-19 were included in the dataset. The repertoires were released in a freely available public database intended as a resource for research on the immune response to SARS-CoV-2. The samples were drawn from the first 160 participants of the ongoing ImmuneRACE study and from over a thousand subjects provided by 6 global collaborators. The sample metadata nearly always contained a de-identified subject ID, COVID-19 status, age in years and sex. HLA class I and class II types, where available, came from metadata supplied by the sample provider rather than from assay-based typing. Paper-wide results and their limitations: The amount of clinical and demographic metadata varied by source and participant and was provided uncurated.

About this clone itself: It lacks a known antigen. Per-nucleotide qualities are absent, and no much larger clonotype sits a single base away.

The V and J ends are trimmed by 0 bases and 0 bases, leaving 4 bases between them. The CDR3 spans 14 residues, from the cysteine through the phenylalanine. Left in the record is the CDR3 DNA by itself, 42 bases read in frame from the first base. CDR1 and CDR2 were assigned from the germline V gene as SGDLS and YYNGEE. TCRbeta CDR3 regions were amplified from genomic DNA using the immunoSEQ Assay, a bias-controlled multiplex PCR. Per the original workflow: The number of nucleated cells in each sample was estimated by amplification of reference gene primers within the assay. Sequence reads were collapsed and filtered to measure the absolute abundance of every unique TCRbeta CDR3 rearrangement. Productive Simpson clonality was computed per sample as the square root of Simpson's diversity index over productive rearrangements. TCRdb stores this immuneACCESS table with in-frame sequences only. Part of the clones is absent; in the studies checked, under half of the shortfall reflects unresolved V genes, and no reason is known for the rest. V and J calls and clone size are as listed in that table; D and trimming were resolved from the DNA. The sample includes under 200,000 clones, with about 82% observed a single time. The top ten constitute roughly 7% of the sample.

Collaborating institutions collected whole blood in K2EDTA tubes following their own protocols. For TCRbeta analysis, collaborators shipped samples in one of three forms: frozen whole blood, isolated PBMCs, or DNA extracted from either of those sample types. Material: peripheral blood. This clonotype originated in a man in his fifties with active or convalescent COVID-19. The rearrangement joined TRBV9 to TRBJ1-3, with the D gene uncertain. This receptor carries the CDR3 CASSVALSGNTIYF. The nucleotides read TGTGCCAGCAGCGTAGCTCTCTCTGGAAACACCATATATTTT.